These T cell receptor beta chains were read from a single sample in a study of cytomegalovirus exposure and HLA in healthy donors. TCRdb's copy holds only in-frame clones and misses some; the assay was immunoSEQ multiplex PCR. Among approximately 100,000 clones listed, about 83% were seen once. Specimen: PBMCs. Receptors originate from a female donor in good health and CMV-seronegative. The CDR3 runs from the conserved cysteine through the conserved F or W. Fields, in order: clone size, J gene, V gene, D gene, CDR3 length, CDR3 protein, CDR3 DNA. The D gene is left open where the match is weak. Expanded clones get a size class; other rows say once, few or many, or leave the size out.

clone size: few
J gene: TRBJ1-1
V gene: TRBV30
D gene: NA
CDR3 length: 11
CDR3 protein: CAWRVGPAAFF
CDR3 DNA: TGTGCCTGGAGAGTGGGGCCGGCCGCTTTCTTT

clone size: NA
J gene: TRBJ1-2
V gene: TRBV14
D gene: NA
CDR3 length: 13
CDR3 protein: CASSPGVSYGYTF
CDR3 DNA: TGTGCCAGCAGCCCCGGGGTTTCGTATGGCTACACCTTC

clone size: NA
J gene: TRBJ1-1
V gene: TRBV9
D gene: TRBD1
CDR3 length: 14
CDR3 protein: CASSGGQGNTEAFF
CDR3 DNA: TGTGCCAGCAGCGGCGGACAGGGGAACACTGAAGCTTTCTTT

clone size: few
J gene: TRBJ1-5
V gene: TRBV4-1
D gene: NA
CDR3 length: 16
CDR3 protein: CASSQESGTGRRPQHF
CDR3 DNA: TGCGCCAGCAGCCAAGAAAGTGGGACTGGGAGGAGGCCCCAGCATTTT

clone size: NA
J gene: TRBJ2-1
V gene: TRBV30
D gene: TRBD1
CDR3 length: 16
CDR3 protein: CAWSTRRVGRGNEQFF
CDR3 DNA: TGTGCCTGGAGCACTCGTCGTGTGGGCAGGGGGAATGAGCAGTTCTTC

clone size: few
J gene: TRBJ1-5
V gene: TRBV2
D gene: NA
CDR3 length: 13
CDR3 protein: CASGMGANQPQHF
CDR3 DNA: TGTGCCAGCGGGATGGGGGCAAATCAGCCCCAGCATTTT

clone size: NA
J gene: TRBJ2-7
V gene: TRBV4-1
D gene: NA
CDR3 length: 16
CDR3 protein: CASSPTASVPSYEQYF
CDR3 DNA: TGCGCCAGCTCTCCCACTGCTAGCGTACCCTCCTACGAGCAGTACTTC

clone size: few
J gene: TRBJ1-1
V gene: TRBV29-1
D gene: TRBD1
CDR3 length: 12
CDR3 protein: CSVRTGVTEAFF
CDR3 DNA: TGCAGCGTTAGGACAGGGGTCACTGAAGCTTTCTTT

clone size: NA
J gene: TRBJ1-5
V gene: TRBV2
D gene: TRBD1
CDR3 length: 14
CDR3 protein: CASSGGQGGKPQHF
CDR3 DNA: TGTGCCAGCAGTGGGGGACAGGGTGGAAAGCCCCAGCATTTT

clone size: NA
J gene: TRBJ1-2
V gene: TRBV9
D gene: NA
CDR3 length: 16
CDR3 protein: CASSVGSPPAGYGYTF
CDR3 DNA: TGTGCCAGCAGCGTTGGAAGCCCCCCGGCGGGGTATGGCTACACCTTC

clone size: few
J gene: TRBJ1-1
V gene: TRBV5-4
D gene: NA
CDR3 length: 14
CDR3 protein: CASTQEPAGTEAFF
CDR3 DNA: TGTGCCAGCACCCAAGAACCCGCGGGCACTGAAGCTTTCTTT

clone size: NA
J gene: TRBJ1-2
V gene: TRBV7-9
D gene: NA
CDR3 length: 14
CDR3 protein: CASSLGGGGAGYTF
CDR3 DNA: TGTGCCAGCAGCTTAGGGGGGGGCGGAGCTGGCTACACCTTC

clone size: NA
J gene: TRBJ2-7
V gene: TRBV27
D gene: NA
CDR3 length: 14
CDR3 protein: CASSLVGQIYEQYF
CDR3 DNA: TGTGCCAGCAGTTTGGTTGGGCAGATATACGAGCAGTACTTC

clone size: NA
J gene: TRBJ1-2
V gene: TRBV5-8
D gene: NA
CDR3 length: 18
CDR3 protein: CASSSAPQGIDRIYGYTF
CDR3 DNA: TGTGCCAGCAGCTCCGCTCCACAGGGAATAGATCGGATCTATGGCTACACCTTC

clone size: NA
J gene: TRBJ1-1
V gene: TRBV10-2
D gene: TRBD1
CDR3 length: 13
CDR3 protein: CASRQGVYTEAFF
CDR3 DNA: TGCGCCAGCAGACAGGGGGTATACACTGAAGCTTTCTTT

clone size: once
J gene: TRBJ2-3
V gene: TRBV7-6
D gene: TRBD2
CDR3 length: 15
CDR3 protein: CASSLRDYHTDTQYF
CDR3 DNA: TGTGCCAGCAGCCTCCGGGACTACCACACAGATACGCAGTATTTT

clone size: once
J gene: TRBJ1-5
V gene: TRBV27
D gene: TRBD1
CDR3 length: 15
CDR3 protein: CASKMGTATNQPQHF
CDR3 DNA: TGTGCCAGCAAAATGGGGACAGCTACTAATCAGCCCCAGCATTTT